The T cell receptor (beta chain) under discussion was sequenced for a study of blood T cell repertoires in COVID-19. Study at large: The United States, Italy and Spain were the sources of the acute and convalescent COVID-19 samples. T cells, B-cell-depleted T cells, or PBMCs provided the cDNA or gDNA that served as material.

Germline V gene data show CDR1 as MDHEN and CDR2 as SYDVKM. The CDR3 sequence is 14 residues long. V shed 5 bases and J shed 2 bases, with 12 bases lying between them. This table comes from immunoSEQ multiplex PCR, and its TCRdb copy is limited to in-frame clones, with some not included. Of tens of thousands of clones detected, over 80% appear once; the ten largest clones hold less than 20%. The sequence was obtained from a man aged 60 to 69 with active COVID-19. Sequenced: peripheral blood. The V gene is TRBV28, the J gene TRBJ1-2; D gene unclear. The CDR3 loop reads CASSLKGGNYGYTF. The CDR3 DNA is TGTGCCAGCAGTCTAAAGGGAGGGAACTATGGCTACACCTTC.